This T cell receptor beta chain is drawn from a study of regulatory T cells in long-lasting Graves disease. In its sample, this clonotype was seen many times. J lost 8 bases, V lost 4 bases, and 14 bases had no gene match. Germline loops: CDR1 SGHKS, CDR2 YYEKEE (reference sequence). This CDR3 has 18 residues. The time point: newly diagnosed GD, antithyroid drugs for less than 3 months. PBMC-extracted RNA yielded the TCR library. Arm-PCR of CDR3 regions and iRepertoire HTBI primers were used to build TCR beta libraries. TCRdb fed the multiplex PCR reads into MiXCR, producing one record per CDR3 protein. The repertoire consists of under 250,000 distinct CDR3 sequences, with roughly a fifth occurring once and the leading ten covering 12%. This sample was also put to use in a study of T cells in Graves' hyperthyroidism and ophthalmopathy.

J is TRBJ1-6 and V is TRBV5-5, with 11 bases matching TRBD1. The sequences come from peripheral blood mononuclear cells (PBMCs), collected at new diagnosis, from a patient treated with antithyroid drugs. This clonotype was sampled from a woman aged 25-40 years with Graves disease. The CDR3 loop is CASSAGQGAGLGDSPLHF. CDR3 DNA: TGTGCCAGCAGCGCCGGACAGGGGGCAGGGCTAGGTGATTCACCCCTCCACTTT. Using reference TRBV5-5 and TRBJ1-6 for the parts outside the CDR3, the full variable domain is DAGVTQSPTHLIKTRGQQVTLRCSPISGHKSVSWYQQVLGQGPQFIFQYYEKEERGRGNFPDRFSARQFPNYSSELNVNALLLGDSALYLCASSAGQGAGLGDSPLHFGNGTRLTVT.